A selection of T cell receptor beta chains follows, all from one sample in a study of identical twins. TCRdb fed the 5' RACE reads into MiXCR, producing one record per CDR3 protein. The sample shows approximately 500,000 distinct CDR3 sequences, 20% to 25% of them seen only once. Another study also made use of these data, one on T cells expressing NK-cell markers.

The sample taken for sequencing was CD4+ T cells sorted from blood. The receptors shown here come from a young woman in good health. Both conserved end residues are part of each CDR3. The D gene is left open where the match is weak. Expanded clones are given a class, and other clones once, few, many or no size at all.

-,18,-,TRBJ2-1,TRBV3-1,TGTGCCAGCAGCCCTAGGGGGAGGGCCCTGATCACCTACAATGAGCAGTTCTTC,CASSPRGRALITYNEQFF
TRBD2,14,-,TRBJ2-3,TRBV29-1,TGCAGCGTTGAACCCGGGAGGGGCACAGATACGCAGTATTTT,CSVEPGRGTDTQYF
TRBD2,14,-,TRBJ2-1,TRBV20-1,TGCAGTGCTAGAGAGGGGACTAGCAGGGATGAGCAGTTCTTC,CSAREGTSRDEQFF
TRBD2,13,few,TRBJ2-3,TRBV4-3,TGCGCCAGCAGCCAGGAAGGACTAGTCGCGCAGTATTTT,CASSQEGLVAQYF
-,16,-,TRBJ2-1,TRBV7-2,TGTGCCAGCAGTTCCCGCACCCGGGTAGCCTACAATGAGCAGTTCTTC,CASSSRTRVAYNEQFF
TRBD2,14,-,TRBJ2-7,TRBV20-1,TGCAGTGCTAGCAGAGCGGGAGTAACCTACGAGCAGTACTTC,CSASRAGVTYEQYF
TRBD2,14,few,TRBJ2-2,TRBV20-1,TGCAGTGCTAAGGCGGGAGTAGGAACCGGGGAGCTGTTTTTT,CSAKAGVGTGELFF
-,12,-,TRBJ1-2,TRBV6-5,TGTGCCAGCAGCCAAGGGGTGGGAGGCTACACCTTC,CASSQGVGGYTF
TRBD1,13,-,TRBJ1-6,TRBV11-3,TGTGCCAGCGGGACAGGGAATAATTCACCCCTCCACTTT,CASGTGNNSPLHF
TRBD1,16,few,TRBJ1-2,TRBV25-1,TGTGCCAGCAGTGAATACGGGGACAGGGGGCTCTATGGCTACACCTTC,CASSEYGDRGLYGYTF
-,18,few,TRBJ2-7,TRBV9,TGTGCCAGCAGCGTAAATTTTCCCCGCGGGGAACTAACCTACGAGCAGTACTTC,CASSVNFPRGELTYEQYF
TRBD2,17,many,TRBJ2-1,TRBV29-1,TGCAGCGTTGAAAGAGCGGGGGGGCCTTTTCTTTACAATGAGCAGTTCTTC,CSVERAGGPFLYNEQFF
-,12,few,TRBJ1-4,TRBV29-1,TGCAGCGCGCGGGATCGTAATGAAAAACTGTTTTTT,CSARDRNEKLFF
TRBD1,13,-,TRBJ2-5,TRBV20-1,TGCAGTGCTTTCTATGGACAGGATGGGACCCAGTACTTC,CSAFYGQDGTQYF
TRBD1,15,-,TRBJ1-6,TRBV7-6,TGTGCCAGCAGCTTAGGACAGGGGTATAATTCACCCCTCCACTTT,CASSLGQGYNSPLHF
TRBD2,15,-,TRBJ2-1,TRBV20-1,TGCAGTGCTAGCGAACTAGCGGGACCCTACAATGAGCAGTTCTTC,CSASELAGPYNEQFF
-,16,-,TRBJ2-7,TRBV5-1,TGCGCCAGCAGCCCCGATAGACGGACGGATACCTACGAGCAGTACTTC,CASSPDRRTDTYEQYF
TRBD2,16,few,TRBJ2-3,TRBV10-1,TGCGCCAGCAGTGAGGGACTAGCGGGGACCACAGATACGCAGTATTTT,CASSEGLAGTTDTQYF
-,16,few,TRBJ2-1,TRBV5-1,TGCGCCAGCAGCTTGGCCATCCAGGGAACCTACAATGAGCAGTTCTTC,CASSLAIQGTYNEQFF
-,10,few,TRBJ1-1,TRBV12-3/TRBV12-4,TGTGCCAGCATGAACACTGAAGCTTTCTTT,CASMNTEAFF
-,15,few,TRBJ2-3,TRBV6-5,TGTGCCAGCAGTTCACAGGGTGCGAGAACAGATACGCAGTATTTT,CASSSQGARTDTQYF
TRBD1,18,-,TRBJ2-3,TRBV25-1,TGTGCCAGCAGTGAATATACTACCGGGACAGGGTCCACAGATACGCAGTATTTT,CASSEYTTGTGSTDTQYF
-,13,few,TRBJ1-5,TRBV6-6,TGTGCCACCCAGAGGGATAGCAATCAGCCCCAGCATTTT,CATQRDSNQPQHF
-,14,-,TRBJ2-1,TRBV20-1,TGCAGTGCCAGGCTAGGCGGAGGCCCCCGGGAGCAGTTCTTC,CSARLGGGPREQFF
-,14,-,TRBJ2-7,TRBV7-2,TGTGCCAGCAGCCCTTCCGCAGGCTCCTACGAGCAGTACTTC,CASSPSAGSYEQYF
TRBD1,13,few,TRBJ2-7,TRBV6-5,TGTGCCAGCAGTTACACCGGACAGGGCGAGCAGTACTTC,CASSYTGQGEQYF
-,14,few,TRBJ2-7,TRBV5-1,TGCGCCAGCAGCTCCCGGACAGATACCTACGAGCAGTACTTC,CASSSRTDTYEQYF
-,13,many,TRBJ2-7,TRBV12-3/TRBV12-4,TGTGCCAGTTCCCGGGACCTTGACCACGAGCAGTACTTC,CASSRDLDHEQYF
-,13,-,TRBJ2-1,TRBV20-1,TGCAGTCCCTACAGGGGAGGAGGAGATGAGCAGTTCTTC,CSPYRGGGDEQFF
TRBD2,15,-,TRBJ2-1,TRBV7-9,TGTGCCAGCAGCTTTAAGGCGGGAGGATCCAATGAGCAGTTCTTC,CASSFKAGGSNEQFF
-,12,few,TRBJ1-1,TRBV2,TGTGCCAGCAGAGGGGACGGTTTTGAAGCTTTCTTT,CASRGDGFEAFF
-,14,-,TRBJ2-3,TRBV6-4,TGTGCCAGCAGTGGAGGGGCCAGCACAGATACGCAGTATTTT,CASSGGASTDTQYF
-,13,-,TRBJ2-4,TRBV5-1,TGCGCCAGCAGCTTGGATCAGAAAAACATTCAGTACTTC,CASSLDQKNIQYF
-,13,few,TRBJ1-2,TRBV29-1,TGCAGCGTTGTCTCCAGGTCCCGCTATGGCTACACCTTC,CSVVSRSRYGYTF
TRBD1,15,few,TRBJ2-3,TRBV7-9,TGTGCCAGCAGCCCCCGGACAGGGGGCGTCGGTACGCAGTATTTT,CASSPRTGGVGTQYF
-,14,few,TRBJ2-1,TRBV20-1,TGCAGTGCTCGATGGGGTACTAATTACAATGAGCAGTTCTTC,CSARWGTNYNEQFF
-,12,few,TRBJ2-7,TRBV3-1,TGTGCCAGCAGCGTCACTAGTTCCGAGCAGTACTTC,CASSVTSSEQYF
TRBD2,16,few,TRBJ2-3,TRBV5-5,TGTGCCAGCAGCACCGGGACTAGCGGTAGCACAGATACGCAGTATTTT,CASSTGTSGSTDTQYF
-,14,-,TRBJ2-1,TRBV20-1,TGCAGTGCCACCACCGCCCGCGGCTACAATGAGCAGTTCTTC,CSATTARGYNEQFF
TRBD1,15,-,TRBJ1-1,TRBV5-1,TGCGCCAGCAAGGAGACAGGGGGCTTCAACACTGAAGCTTTCTTT,CASKETGGFNTEAFF
-,14,-,TRBJ2-2,TRBV10-3,TGTGCCATCAGGGGACACCTGAACACCGGGGAGCTGTTTTTT,CAIRGHLNTGELFF
-,13,-,TRBJ2-7,TRBV23-1,TGCGCCCGCCTAGACAGAGACCCCTACGAGCAGTACTTC,CARLDRDPYEQYF
-,14,-,TRBJ1-5,TRBV11-3,TGTGCCAGCAGTCACAGGACCCAGGGCCAGCCCCAGCATTTT,CASSHRTQGQPQHF
-,15,few,TRBJ2-3,TRBV6-1,TGTGCCAGCAGTGACCCAGGGGAGGGGTCTCATACGCAGTATTTT,CASSDPGEGSHTQYF
-,15,few,TRBJ2-2,TRBV5-1,TGCGCCAGCAACTGGACGCCCGAGGTTCCCGGGGAGCTGTTTTTT,CASNWTPEVPGELFF
-,13,-,TRBJ1-6,TRBV10-3,TGTGCCATACGACAGTATGGAGATTCACCCCTCCACTTT,CAIRQYGDSPLHF
-,16,-,TRBJ2-1,TRBV5-1,TGCGCCAGCAGCTTTGAGCGGCGGAGCTCCTACAATGAGCAGTTCTTC,CASSFERRSSYNEQFF
TRBD1,16,few,TRBJ2-4,TRBV6-5,TGTGCCAGCAGTTATTCCGGGACAGGCTCTGGAAACATTCAGTACTTC,CASSYSGTGSGNIQYF
-,11,-,TRBJ1-2,TRBV20-1,TGCAGTGTGATTTGGAACTATGGCTACACCTTC,CSVIWNYGYTF
-,13,few,TRBJ2-3,TRBV25-1,TGTGCCAGCAGACAGGGTTTGGGAGATACGCAGTATTTT,CASRQGLGDTQYF
-,15,-,TRBJ1-3,TRBV11-2,TGTGCCAGCAGCTTAGGAACAGGTGTAAGAAACACCATATATTTT,CASSLGTGVRNTIYF
-,13,-,TRBJ1-1,TRBV29-1,TGCAGCGTTGCTGGGTCCTCGAACACTGAAGCTTTCTTT,CSVAGSSNTEAFF
-,15,few,TRBJ2-7,TRBV12-3/TRBV12-4,TGTGCCAGCAGTTTAGAGGTGGGGACCTCCTACGAGCAGTACTTC,CASSLEVGTSYEQYF
-,14,-,TRBJ1-5,TRBV18,TGTGCCAGCTCATGGGTGAATAGCAATCAGCCCCAGCATTTT,CASSWVNSNQPQHF
-,10,few,TRBJ2-3,TRBV12-3/TRBV12-4,TGTGCCAGCAGTTTCGGAGCGGTGTATTTT,CASSFGAVYF
TRBD1,14,many,TRBJ1-1,TRBV6-5,TGTGCCAGCAGTTGGACAGGGCCCAACACTGAAGCTTTCTTT,CASSWTGPNTEAFF
TRBD1,16,few,TRBJ1-5,TRBV11-2,TGTGCCAGCAGCTTAGGTGGGACAGGGGGCTATCAGCCCCAGCATTTT,CASSLGGTGGYQPQHF
-,13,many,TRBJ2-1,TRBV15,TGTGCCATCAGTAGAGAAGTCTACAATGAGCAGTTCTTC,CAISREVYNEQFF
-,14,-,TRBJ1-4,TRBV20-1,TGCAGTGCTAGTTCCGGAGCAACTAATGAAAAACTGTTTTTT,CSASSGATNEKLFF